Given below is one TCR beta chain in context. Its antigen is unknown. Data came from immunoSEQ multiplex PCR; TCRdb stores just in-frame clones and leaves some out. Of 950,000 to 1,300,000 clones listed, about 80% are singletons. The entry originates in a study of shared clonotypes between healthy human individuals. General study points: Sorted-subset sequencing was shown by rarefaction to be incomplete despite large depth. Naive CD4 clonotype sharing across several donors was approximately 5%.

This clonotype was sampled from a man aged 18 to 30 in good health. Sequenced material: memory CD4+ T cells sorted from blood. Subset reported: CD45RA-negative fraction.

The CDR3 nucleotides are TGTGCCAGCAGCCCACTAGCGGGAGAGAACAATGAGCAGTTCTTC. Protein product: CASSPLAGENNEQFF. The rearrangement uses TRBV7-2 and TRBJ2-1; 11 bases are shared with TRBD2. V trimming: 5 bases; J trimming: 5 bases; junction bases outside the gene matches: 5. The CDR3 extends over 15 amino acids. Germline V gene lookup returns CDR1 SGHTA and CDR2 FQGNSA.